The clone carrying this T cell receptor beta chain was seen a few times. This CDR3 spans 13 amino acids. V was clipped by 6 bases and J by 5 bases, with 10 bases between them. Germline V CDR1 and CDR2: WNHNN, SYGVQD (reference sequence). Uncontrolled infection, other autoimmune disease, pregnancy or lactation disqualified patients from enrolment. Amplification of TCR beta CDR3 regions used RNA as the template. Primed by the HTBI set, a first-round RT-PCR was run on the TCR CDR3. TCRdb passed the multiplex PCR reads through MiXCR, listing each CDR3 protein once. The sample holds 400,000 to 450,000 distinct CDR3 sequences; roughly 15% are singletons and the top ten take around 14%. The data are from a study of T cells in Graves' hyperthyroidism and ophthalmopathy. On the study more broadly: Blood from the periphery was taken at initial diagnosis, before any treatment.

The specimen sequenced was blood. The V call is TRBV10-1, the J call TRBJ2-2, with no clear D. The sequence was collected from a man aged 18 to 30 with Graves' ophthalmopathy. The DNA for the CDR3 is TGCGCCAGCAGCCGTGACCCTACCGGGGAGCTGTTTTTT. Its protein product is CASSRDPTGELFF.